These T cell receptor beta chains were read from a single sample in a study of CD8 T cells in ankylosing spondylitis. Via MiXCR, TCRdb re-called the 5' RACE reads, giving one row per CDR3 protein. This table has 310,000 or so distinct CDR3 sequences, 20% appearing once. The sample taken for sequencing was blood, either unsorted or a sorted T cell fraction (not recorded which). The source is a male donor with ankylosing spondylitis or in good health (not recorded which). CDR3s include the opening cysteine and the closing phenylalanine or tryptophan. The order of the fields is J gene, clone size, V gene, D gene, CDR3 DNA, CDR3 protein. D genes are given only for firm matches. Clone size is shown for a subset of rows, as once, few, many or a class of expanded clone.

j_call: TRBJ2-5; clone_size: few; v_call: TRBV7-2; d_call: TRBD2; cdr3_nt: TGTGCCAGCAGCCTACTCGCTAGCGGGGGTAGAGAGACCCAGTACTTC; cdr3_aa: CASSLLASGGRETQYF
j_call: TRBJ1-3; clone_size: many; v_call: TRBV12-3/TRBV12-4; d_call: TRBD1; cdr3_nt: TGTGCCAGCACCAAGGGACAGGGGGCGTCTGGAAACACCATATATTTT; cdr3_aa: CASTKGQGASGNTIYF
j_call: TRBJ2-3; clone_size: many; v_call: TRBV5-1; d_call: TRBD2; cdr3_nt: TGCGCCAGCAGCTTGGCCGGGGGGGGCACAGATACGCAGTATTTT; cdr3_aa: CASSLAGGGTDTQYF
j_call: TRBJ2-2; clone_size: .; v_call: TRBV10-3; d_call: TRBD2; cdr3_nt: TGTGCCATCACCATAGCGGGAGACACCGGGGAGCTGTTTTTT; cdr3_aa: CAITIAGDTGELFF
j_call: TRBJ2-1; clone_size: .; v_call: TRBV24-1; d_call: TRBD2; cdr3_nt: TGTGCCACCAGTGATTTCGGGGGGAACAATGAGCAGTTCTTC; cdr3_aa: CATSDFGGNNEQFF
j_call: TRBJ2-1; clone_size: few; v_call: TRBV9; d_call: TRBD1; cdr3_nt: TGTGCCAGCAGCCCTAGGACAGGGGACCTTTTCTACAATGAGCAGTTCTTC; cdr3_aa: CASSPRTGDLFYNEQFF
j_call: TRBJ1-3; clone_size: .; v_call: TRBV28; d_call: TRBD1; cdr3_nt: TGTGCCAGCAGTTTATCCTTGACAGGGTCTGGAAACACCATATATTTT; cdr3_aa: CASSLSLTGSGNTIYF
j_call: TRBJ2-3; clone_size: few; v_call: TRBV12-3/TRBV12-4; d_call: TRBD2; cdr3_nt: TGTGCCAGCAGTTTTACTAGCGAGGGGACCCATACGCAGTATTTT; cdr3_aa: CASSFTSEGTHTQYF
j_call: TRBJ2-1; clone_size: .; v_call: TRBV5-6; d_call: TRBD2; cdr3_nt: TGTGCCAGCAGCTTTCAGGGGTGGTCAGCGGGGGCTTCCTACAATGAGCAGTTCTTC; cdr3_aa: CASSFQGWSAGASYNEQFF
j_call: TRBJ2-2; clone_size: many; v_call: TRBV6-5; d_call: .; cdr3_nt: TGTGCCAGCAGTTACTACGTGGGCACCGGGGAGCTGTTTTTT; cdr3_aa: CASSYYVGTGELFF
j_call: TRBJ2-5; clone_size: many; v_call: TRBV5-1; d_call: .; cdr3_nt: TGCGCCAGCAGCCGCATGGACAGCCAAGAGACCCAGTACTTC; cdr3_aa: CASSRMDSQETQYF
j_call: TRBJ1-1; clone_size: .; v_call: TRBV12-3/TRBV12-4; d_call: .; cdr3_nt: TGTGCCAGCAGTCCTCCCCAGGGGAGCACTGAAGCTTTCTTT; cdr3_aa: CASSPPQGSTEAFF
j_call: TRBJ1-5; clone_size: few; v_call: TRBV2; d_call: TRBD1; cdr3_nt: TGTGCCAGCAGTCGACAGGGGGCACGTCAGCCCCAGCATTTT; cdr3_aa: CASSRQGARQPQHF
j_call: TRBJ1-3; clone_size: few; v_call: TRBV15; d_call: .; cdr3_nt: TGTGCCACCAGCCCGCAACGCGGCTCTGGAAACACCATATATTTT; cdr3_aa: CATSPQRGSGNTIYF
j_call: TRBJ2-3; clone_size: .; v_call: TRBV12-3/TRBV12-4; d_call: TRBD2; cdr3_nt: TGTGCCAGCAGTTCCAGCGGGGGGGCAGATACGCAGTATTTT; cdr3_aa: CASSSSGGADTQYF
j_call: TRBJ1-4; clone_size: few; v_call: TRBV20-1; d_call: .; cdr3_nt: TGCAGTGCTAGAGATCCGGCAGGGCCTCCTAAACTGTTTTTT; cdr3_aa: CSARDPAGPPKLFF